These 26 T cell receptor beta chains originate from one sample sequenced in a study of identical twins. TCRdb used MiXCR to reprocess the 5' RACE reads, holding one entry per CDR3 protein. The sample shows some 690,000 distinct CDR3 sequences, approximately 22% of them seen only once. The sample also formed part of further work on T cells expressing NK-cell markers.

Sequencing was performed on PBMCs. These receptors originate from a woman between 18 and 29 years old in good health.

The genes are TRBV4-3 and TRBJ2-2; TRBD2 is a possible D gene (5 bases). The CDR3 is 17 amino acids. Trimming left V 0 bases short and J 4 bases short, with 15 bases between. The germline V gene encodes CDR1 LGHNA and CDR2 YSLEER. The CDR3 reads CASSQDVGSTGTGELFF. CDR3 coding DNA: TGCGCCAGCAGCCAAGATGTTGGGAGTACGGGCACCGGGGAGCTGTTTTTT.

CDR3 loop: CASSLRQGRYF. The CDR3 DNA sequence: TGTGCCAGCAGCCTTCGACAGGGGAGGTACTTC. The chain has TRBV6-2 or TRBV6-3 and TRBJ2-5; the match to TRBD1 covers 8 bases. Unmatched junction bases numbered 7, after V lost 6 bases and J lost 13 bases. This CDR3 is built from 11 residues. Germline loops: CDR1 MNHEY, CDR2 SVGEGT.

In its sample, this clonotype was seen a few times. The junction departs from the called germline gene at one end, perhaps through a read error. J is TRBJ2-7 and V is TRBV5-1; TRBD1 might be the D (6 bases). The CDR3 is 14 amino acids. Germline V gene sequence: CDR1 SGHRS, CDR2 YFSETQ. The CDR3, as DNA: TGCGCCAGCAGTTTGGGGGCAGGCACGAGAGAGCAGTACTTC. Protein product: CASSLGAGTREQYF.

In this sample, this clonotype turned up a few times. CDR3 sequence: CSARGVSRRFDEKLFF. In DNA, the CDR3 is TGCAGTGCTAGAGGAGTTAGTCGGAGGTTTGATGAAAAACTGTTTTTT. This chain joins TRBV20-1 and TRBJ1-4, with no clear D. Germline CDR1 reads DFQATT; CDR2 reads SNEGSKA (reference sequence). Trimming removed 1 base at V and 6 bases at J, with 18 bases between. The CDR3 is made up of 16 amino acids.

This chain uses TRBV5-4 with TRBJ1-6; D perhaps matches TRBD1 (5 bases). Germline CDR1 is SGHNT and CDR2 is YYREEE (reference sequence). This CDR3 has 15 amino acids. V lost 0 bases and J 3 bases, leaving 7 bases between the germline ends. CDR3 sequence (DNA): TGTGCCAGCAGCTTGGAGGGGCTCTATAATTCACCCCTCCACTTT. Protein: CASSLEGLYNSPLHF.

In its sample, this clonotype was seen a few times. V and J are TRBV20-1 and TRBJ1-2; TRBD1 matches 9 bases. The junction had 5 bases not matched to a gene; V was cut back by 2 bases and J by 7 bases. Germline loops: CDR1 DFQATT, CDR2 SNEGSKA (reference sequence). The CDR3 runs 13 residues. Here the CDR3 DNA reads TGCAGTGCTAGAAGGGACAGGGAAGGTGGCTACACCTTC. This codes for CSARRDREGGYTF.

This clonotype turned up a few times. V and J are TRBV10-3 and TRBJ2-5; 11 nucleotides line up with TRBD2. CDR3 length: 16 residues. Germline CDR1 is ENHRY and CDR2 is SYGVKD. V lost 10 bases, J lost 2 bases, and 12 bases stayed unmatched. This CDR3 reads CATLSAIAGGQETQYF. CDR3 bases: TGTGCCACCCTCTCGGCAATAGCGGGGGGGCAAGAGACCCAGTACTTC.

The genes are TRBV20-1 and TRBJ2-3, with no clear D. Germline lookup yields CDR1 DFQATT and CDR2 SNEGSKA (reference sequence). The germline V and J ends were trimmed by 7 bases and 2 bases, with 13 bases remaining between them. The CDR3 consists of 13 residues. DNA of the CDR3: TGCAGTGTTCGCGATCCAGCCACAGATACGCAGTATTTT. It yields the protein CSVRDPATDTQYF.

The J gene is TRBJ2-5, the V gene TRBV20-1, with D possibly being TRBD2 (5 bases). This CDR3 has 13 amino acids. Germline assignment: CDR1 DFQATT and CDR2 SNEGSKA (reference sequence). V gave up 6 bases and J gave up 0 bases, with 11 bases separating them. In DNA form, the CDR3 reads TGCAGTGCAGGGAGACTGTACCAAGAGACCCAGTACTTC. This encodes CSAGRLYQETQYF.

This clonotype was observed at least ten times. The V and J genes are TRBV7-2 and TRBJ2-5; weak D call: TRBD1 (5 bases). The ends were cut back, 4 bases at V and 9 bases at J, with 12 bases in the middle. CDR1 and CDR2 (germline): SGHTA, FQGNSA. The CDR3 has 12 amino acids. The CDR3 sequence: CASSWDKGPQYF. DNA for the CDR3: TGTGCCAGCAGCTGGGATAAGGGGCCCCAGTACTTC.

The chain's CDR3 is CASSQVHQRVRETQYF. The CDR3 DNA reads as TGCGCCAGCAGCCAAGTACATCAACGGGTTCGAGAGACCCAGTACTTC. The chain recombines TRBV4-3 with TRBJ2-5, with D uncertain. This CDR3 is built from 16 residues. CDR1 is LGHNA, CDR2 YSLEER, per germline. V was pared by 1 base and J by 4 bases, with 16 bases between.

Ten or more counts support this clonotype. The chain uses TRBV20-1 and TRBJ1-2; TRBD1 aligns across 10 bases. This CDR3 is built from 14 residues. Trimming took 3 bases from V and 7 from J; bases not matched to a gene: 8. Germline loops: CDR1 DFQATT, CDR2 SNEGSKA (reference sequence). CDR3 in amino acids: CSASPGQGTVGYTF. CDR3 DNA sequence: TGCAGTGCTAGCCCGGGACAGGGGACCGTTGGCTACACCTTC.

This clonotype occurred a few times. The V gene is TRBV12-3 or TRBV12-4, the J gene TRBJ2-1; 12 positions agree with TRBD2. V dropped 4 bases and J dropped 8; count of bases not matched to a gene: 6. The CDR3 runs 15 residues. CDR3 DNA: TGTGCCAGCAGTTCCAGACTAGCGGGAGAGGATGAGCAGTTCTTC. It yields the protein CASSSRLAGEDEQFF.

The V gene is TRBV5-1, the J gene TRBJ2-1, with D perhaps matching TRBD1 (6 bases). CDR3 length equals 15 residues. Trimming cost V 3 bases and J 3 bases, with 13 bases left between them. The germline V gene has CDR1 SGHRS and CDR2 YFSETQ. CDR3 residues: CASSSAGALYNEQFF. In nucleotides, the CDR3 is TGCGCCAGCAGCTCAGCAGGGGCCCTCTACAATGAGCAGTTCTTC. Together with reference TRBV5-1 and TRBJ2-1, the CDR3 gives the full variable domain: KAGVTQTPRYLIKTRGQQVTLSCSPISGHRSVSWYQQTPGQGLQFLFEYFSETQRNKGNFPGRFSGRQFSNSRSEMNVSTLELGDSALYLCASSSAGALYNEQFFGPGTRLTVL.

This clonotype was detected only once. The chain has TRBV6-5 and TRBJ2-1; 8 bases map to TRBD2. Germline values: CDR1 MNHEY, CDR2 SVGAGI. The length of the CDR3 is 15 residues. J lost 6 bases, V lost 0 bases, and 4 bases had no gene match. CDR3 in DNA: TGTGCCAGCAGTTACTCAAGCGGGAGTAGCAATGAGCAGTTCTTC. Amino acid sequence: CASSYSSGSSNEQFF.

The chain has TRBV5-6 and TRBJ1-2; no reliable D call. V was shortened by 2 bases and J by 8 bases, with 16 bases between the two germline ends. The CDR3 has 14 amino acids. CDR1 and CDR2 (germline): SGHDT, YYEEEE. The CDR3 nucleotides read TGTGCCAGCAGCTTCGCAAGGCGCCGCGAAGGCTACACCTTC. Residues: CASSFARRREGYTF.

The rearrangement uses TRBV27 and TRBJ1-6, with no clear D. The V end was cut by 3 bases, the J end by 7 bases, with 10 bases between. Per germline, CDR1 MNHEY and CDR2 SMNVEV (reference sequence). There are 14 residues in the CDR3. The CDR3 DNA sequence: TGTGCCAGCAGTTTGGAGGGCGGCAATTCACCCCTCCACTTT. It codes for CASSLEGGNSPLHF.

This clonotype was detected only a few times. The chain employs TRBV7-2 and TRBJ1-5; D unresolved. Germline V gives CDR1 SGHTA, CDR2 FQGNSA. With 3 bases removed from V and 6 bases from J, the gap between germline ends came to 9 bases. The CDR3 totals 13 residues. The CDR3 sequence: CASSFTVAQPQHF. In DNA, the CDR3 is TGTGCCAGCAGCTTCACGGTGGCTCAGCCCCAGCATTTT.

The rearrangement uses TRBV11-3 and TRBJ2-5; either TRBD1 or TRBD2 may fit D (5 bases each). The CDR3 extends over 12 amino acids. V was shortened by 8 bases and J by 0 bases, with 7 bases between the two germline ends. In germline, CDR1 is SGHNT, CDR2 YENEEA. The CDR3, as DNA: TGTGCCAGCGGGGGTAACCAAGAGACCCAGTACTTC. Translated: CASGGNQETQYF.

This clonotype was observed a few times. The chain recombines TRBV7-2 with TRBJ2-1, with a tentative D call TRBD2 (6 bases). Germline V gives CDR1 SGHTA, CDR2 FQGNSA. V lost 0 bases, J lost 7 bases, and 19 bases lay in between. CDR3 length: 17 amino acids. In DNA form, the CDR3 reads TGTGCCAGCAGCTTAGCTGGCGGGGCTCTTAGTCGGAATGAGCAGTTCTTC. Encoded protein: CASSLAGGALSRNEQFF.

The sample holds many counts of this clonotype. The chain employs TRBV12-3 or TRBV12-4 and TRBJ1-2, with D maybe TRBD1 (5 bases). V was clipped by 5 bases and J by 8 bases, with 15 bases between them. The CDR3 is 13 residues long. This CDR3 is CASSRTGDGGYTF. In DNA, the CDR3 is TGTGCCAGCAGTCGTACCGGGGACGGCGGCTACACCTTC.

V is TRBV12-3 or TRBV12-4 and J is TRBJ1-2; a weak D match, TRBD1 (6 bases). Trimming shortened V by 5 bases and J by 0 bases, and 13 bases separated the two germline ends. The CDR3 sequence is 15 residues long. CDR3 sequence: CASSPGQLANYGYTF. The CDR3 DNA reads as TGTGCCAGCAGTCCCGGACAGTTAGCTAACTATGGCTACACCTTC.

In this sample, this clonotype turned up a few times. The chain couples TRBV6-2 or TRBV6-3 to TRBJ2-2; possibly TRBD2 for D (5 bases). V was clipped by 4 bases and J by 6 bases, with 9 bases between them. The CDR3 has 13 residues. CDR1 is MNHEY, CDR2 SVGEGT, per germline. The CDR3 bases are TGTGCCAGCAGTTCTGACTACCCCGGGGAGCTGTTTTTT. Protein sequence: CASSSDYPGELFF.

This clonotype was seen only once. With a much larger clone just one base away, this may be a read error. The rearrangement joins TRBV24-1 to TRBJ2-5; perhaps TRBD2 as D (5 bases). Germline V gene sequence: CDR1 KGHDR, CDR2 SFDVKD. The CDR3 runs 15 residues. CDR3 sequence reads: CATSDSGAYQQTQYF. In DNA form, the CDR3 reads TGTGCCACCAGTGATAGCGGAGCGTACCAACAGACCCAGTACTTC.

The V gene is TRBV6-1, the J gene TRBJ2-7; no reliable D call. The germline V gene has CDR1 MNHNS and CDR2 SASEGT. Trimming took off 7 bases at V and 3 bases at J, with 16 bases between the two ends. This CDR3 has 14 residues. CDR3 amino acids: CASKDGAAFYEQYF. The CDR3 nucleotides are TGTGCCAGCAAAGACGGAGCCGCCTTCTACGAGCAGTACTTC.

This rearrangement joins TRBV6-5 to TRBJ2-1, with 10 bases that match TRBD2. Germline CDR1 and CDR2: MNHEY and SVGAGI. The CDR3 runs 15 residues. The junction had 6 bases not matched to a gene; V was cut back by 2 bases and J by 8 bases. CDR3 in DNA: TGTGCCAGCAGTTACCGTCCTAGCGGGGGTTATGAGCAGTTCTTC. It yields the protein CASSYRPSGGYEQFF.